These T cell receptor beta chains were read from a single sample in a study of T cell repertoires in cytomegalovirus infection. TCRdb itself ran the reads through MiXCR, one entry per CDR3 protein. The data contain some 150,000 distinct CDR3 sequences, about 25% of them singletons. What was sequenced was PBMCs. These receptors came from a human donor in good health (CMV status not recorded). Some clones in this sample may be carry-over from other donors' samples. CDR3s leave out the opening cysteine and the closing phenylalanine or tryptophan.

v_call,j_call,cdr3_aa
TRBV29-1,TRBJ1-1,SVAGVMNTEAF
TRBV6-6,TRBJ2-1,ARSYPSGGGRSYNEQF
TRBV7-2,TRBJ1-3,ASIDRGAGNTIY
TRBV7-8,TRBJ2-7,ASSSRSGTYEQY
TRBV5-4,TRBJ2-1,ASRPTGTGYNEQF
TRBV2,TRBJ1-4,ASRTGPGEVPNEKLF
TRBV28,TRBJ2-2,ASSFLFGQLNTGELF
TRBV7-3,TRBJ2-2,ASSSGSTLKGELF
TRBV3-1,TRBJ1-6,ASSQERVWQENSPLH
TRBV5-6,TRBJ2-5,ASSWKTSGQETQY
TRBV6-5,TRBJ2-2,ASSYSRQTGELF
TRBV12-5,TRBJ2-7,ASGLSPGLAGGRTYEQY
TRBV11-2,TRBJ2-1,ASSSSSGVVPEQF
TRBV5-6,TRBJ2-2,ASSVVVDGELF
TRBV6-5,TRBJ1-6,ASSYGVGAGVNNSPLH
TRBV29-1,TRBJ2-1,SVEFHSNEQF
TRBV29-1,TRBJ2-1,SVERGNEQF
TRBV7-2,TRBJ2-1,ASSSVQGPLYNEQF
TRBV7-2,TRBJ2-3,ASSLTEGSTTTDTQY
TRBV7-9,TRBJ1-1,ASSLGAENTEAF
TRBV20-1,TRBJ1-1,SARVDRVNTEAF
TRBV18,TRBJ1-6,ASSKEGVNSPLH
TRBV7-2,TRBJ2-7,ASSLGQRSEQY
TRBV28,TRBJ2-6,ASSLKFGGSGTGANVLT
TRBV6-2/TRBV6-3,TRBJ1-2,ASKVGKSTNHYGYT
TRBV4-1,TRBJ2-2,ASSPPGQGTGELF
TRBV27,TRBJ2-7,ASSLTSGHYEQY
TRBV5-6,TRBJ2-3,ASSLAAGVFTDTQY
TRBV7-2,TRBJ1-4,ASSPRQGLNEKLF
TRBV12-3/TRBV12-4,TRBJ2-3,ASSLQAGGTDTQY
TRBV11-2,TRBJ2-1,ASSLFQGTPNEQF
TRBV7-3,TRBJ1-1,ASSLNPGLTEAF
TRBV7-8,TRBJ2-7,ASSLDSTGRY
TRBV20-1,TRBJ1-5,SARITGETGQPQH
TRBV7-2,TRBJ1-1,ASSFLPGQVDGGAF
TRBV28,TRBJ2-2,ASRRQAGELF
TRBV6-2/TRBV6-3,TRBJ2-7,ASSYSVEQY
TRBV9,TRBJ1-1,ASSVGQGNTEAF
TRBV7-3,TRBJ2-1,ASSPQGGGSEQF
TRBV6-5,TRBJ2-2,ASSYSTVNTGELF
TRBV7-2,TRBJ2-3,ASSLVLQPDTQY
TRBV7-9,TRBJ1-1,ASSPTGNTEAF
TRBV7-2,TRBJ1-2,ALSGVGLYGYT
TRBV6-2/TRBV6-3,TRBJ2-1,ASSPRGSGRANEQF
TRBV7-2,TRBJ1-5,ASSESSNQPQH
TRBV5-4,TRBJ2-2,ASSLGLAGGSNTGELF